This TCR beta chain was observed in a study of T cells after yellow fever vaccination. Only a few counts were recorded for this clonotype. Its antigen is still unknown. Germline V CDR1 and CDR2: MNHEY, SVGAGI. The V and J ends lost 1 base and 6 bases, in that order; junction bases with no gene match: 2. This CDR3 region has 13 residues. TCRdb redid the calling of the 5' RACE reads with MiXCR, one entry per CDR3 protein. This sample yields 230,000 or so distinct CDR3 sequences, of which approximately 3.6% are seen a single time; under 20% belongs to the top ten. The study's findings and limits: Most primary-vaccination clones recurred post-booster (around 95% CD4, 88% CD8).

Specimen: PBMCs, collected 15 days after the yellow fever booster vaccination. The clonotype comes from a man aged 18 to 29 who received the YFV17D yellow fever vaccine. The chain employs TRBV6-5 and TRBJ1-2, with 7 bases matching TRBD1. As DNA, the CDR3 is TGTGCCAGCAGTTACTTACAGGGGCATGGCTACACCTTC. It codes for CASSYLQGHGYTF.